One sample yielded the 8 T cell receptor beta chains listed below, sequenced in a study of blood T cell repertoires in COVID-19. Assay: immunoSEQ multiplex PCR; the TCRdb copy retains only in-frame clones and omits some. Seen here are 260,000 or so clones, roughly 86% observed once, and the top ten hold around 0.7%. The specimen was peripheral blood. The receptors shown here come from a human donor in a cohort sampled during active COVID-19.

Only one count was recorded for this clone. The chain is built from TRBV5-4 and TRBJ1-1; 9 positions match TRBD1. Germline V CDR1 and CDR2: SGHNT, YYREEE (reference sequence). Trimming cost V 1 base and J 5 bases; bases outside gene matches: 3. This CDR3 spans 14 amino acids. CDR3 in DNA: TGTGCCAGCAGCTTGACAGGGGGCAATACTGAAGCTTTCTTT. Protein sequence: CASSLTGGNTEAFF.

This clone was picked up many times. The genes are TRBV28 and TRBJ2-7; 9 bases match TRBD1. The V gene end was trimmed by 7 bases and the J gene end by 3 bases; junction bases not matched to a gene: 7. Germline-derived CDR1 and CDR2 are MDHEN and SYDVKM. This CDR3 is 14 amino acids long. CDR3 nucleotide sequence: TGTGCCAGCACTTTTCCGGGACAGGGCTACGAGCAGTACTTC. It translates to CASTFPGQGYEQYF.

A single count supports this clone. The chain links TRBV28 to TRBJ2-7, with TRBD2 as a possible D gene (6 bases). The CDR3 is 14 residues long. Trimming stripped 6 bases from V and 1 base from J, with 13 bases between. The germline V gene has CDR1 MDHEN and CDR2 SYDVKM. The CDR3 DNA reads TGTGCCAGCAGGGCGGAGGGAAGGTCCTACGAGCAGTACTTC. It yields the protein CASRAEGRSYEQYF. Using reference TRBV28 and TRBJ2-7 for the parts outside the CDR3, the full variable domain is DVKVTQSSRYLVKRTGEKVFLECVQDMDHENMFWYRQDPGLGLRLIYFSYDVKMKEKGDIPEGYSVSREKKERFSLILESASTNQTSMYLCASRAEGRSYEQYFGPGTRLTVT.

The rearrangement uses TRBV11-3 and TRBJ2-1; D might be TRBD2 (5 bases). Germline CDR1 is SGHNT and CDR2 is YENEEA. Trimming removed 3 bases from V and 9 bases from J, with 12 bases in between. This CDR3 has 13 amino acids. Written as DNA, the CDR3 is TGTGCCAGCAGCTTGATCGGGGTTGGTGAGCAGTTCTTC. As protein: CASSLIGVGEQFF.

The chain is built from TRBV6-4 and TRBJ2-1; the match to TRBD2 covers 7 bases. Per the germline V gene, CDR1 is MRHNA and CDR2 is SNTAGT. The V gene end was trimmed by 2 bases and the J gene end by 3 bases; junction bases not matched to a gene: 7. This CDR3 has 16 residues. CDR3 coding DNA: TGTGCCAGCAGTGACGGTACAGCGGGGTACTACAATGAGCAGTTCTTC. This gives the protein CASSDGTAGYYNEQFF.

The chain uses TRBV5-1 and TRBJ2-7; D remains unclear. There are 15 residues in the CDR3. Deletions cut 4 bases from V and 0 bases from J, with 14 bases between. Germline loops: CDR1 SGHRS, CDR2 YFSETQ. Here the CDR3 DNA reads TGCGCCAGCAGCCCGGCGACATCTAACTCCTACGAGCAGTACTTC. It encodes CASSPATSNSYEQYF.

The rearrangement joins TRBV30 to TRBJ2-1, with 7 bases fitting TRBD2. V shed 8 bases, J shed 3 bases, and the junction held 10 bases outside the gene matches. Germline values: CDR1 GTSNPN, CDR2 SVGIG (reference sequence). The CDR3 loop spans 14 amino acids. The CDR3 coding sequence is TGTGCCGGGCTTGGGGAGCGGGGCTACAATGAGCAGTTCTTC. It is translated as CAGLGERGYNEQFF. The whole variable domain, remainder taken from reference TRBV30 and TRBJ2-1, is SQTIHQWPATLVQPVGSPLSLECTVEGTSNPNLYWYRQAAGRGLQLLFYSVGIGQISSEVPQNLSASRPQDRQFILSSKKLLLSDSGFYLCAGLGERGYNEQFFGPGTRLTVL.

J is TRBJ2-7 and V is TRBV7-9; D may be TRBD2 (6 bases). Germline V gene lookup returns CDR1 SEHNR and CDR2 FQNEAQ (reference sequence). This CDR3 contains 12 residues. Trimming cost V 4 bases and J 7 bases, with 11 bases left between them. This CDR3 reads CASSSGGGEQYF. The CDR3 DNA follows: TGTGCCAGCAGCTCCGGTGGGGGGGAGCAGTACTTC.